This T cell receptor (beta chain) was identified during a study of early stage breast cancer tumors. In the study overall: Most invasive tumors, about 75% of the 16, were ER+/PR+/HER2-.

The CDR3 runs 15 residues. Between the trimmed V and J ends, which lost 0 bases and 2 bases, there was a span of 9 bases. Per the germline V gene, CDR1 is MNHEY and CDR2 is SVGAGI. Assay used: immunoSEQ multiplex PCR; TCRdb lists only in-frame clones, some missing. The profile shows 65,000 to 75,000 clones, 80% of them singletons. This sequence originates from a person aged 35 to 50 with breast cancer. Sequenced sample: blood. This rearrangement joins TRBV6-5 to TRBJ2-3; D is ambiguous. The CDR3 region has the DNA TGTGCCAGCAGTTACTCCTCAGAACCCACAGATACGCAGTATTTT. Translation gives CASSYSSEPTDTQYF.